What follows are 9 T cell receptor beta chains derived from one specimen sequenced in a study of post-analysis software for immune sequencing data (dated by TCRdb to between 2014 and 2017). The library relied on PCR. TCRdb records Illumina HiSeq 2500 as the sequencer. To reduce PCR and sequencing biases, unique molecular identifiers were built into the TCR beta cDNA libraries. TCRdb trimmed the raw reads at Q25, called clones with MiXCR and kept productive beta chains. Identical CDR3 proteins give one entry, which carries the most common genes and DNA. For this sample the table gives about 770,000 distinct CDR3 sequences, of which roughly 46% were detected only once. The ten largest clones add up to roughly 4.9% of the sample. Antigens for these TCRs are unknown. General study outcomes and caveats: Patients showed significantly higher frequencies than controls for about 5 TRBV segments, among them TRBV5-6, TRBV5-1 and TRBV20-1.

The sequencing sample was made of blood. All receptors derive from a girl aged 10 to 17 with multiple sclerosis.

This clonotype was observed once. The chain joins TRBV12-3 or TRBV12-4 to TRBJ1-2; 8 bases align to TRBD1. The junction had 4 bases not matched to a gene; V was cut back by 5 bases and J by 8 bases. This CDR3 spans 12 amino acids. CDR3 bases: TGTGCCAGCAGTCGACAGGGGATCGGCTACACCTTC. Amino acid sequence: CASSRQGIGYTF.

The chain links TRBV28 to TRBJ2-1, with TRBD2 identical over 8 bases. The CDR3 has 16 amino acids. The V gene end was trimmed by 6 bases and the J gene end by 1 base; junction bases not matched to a gene: 8. Germline CDR1 MDHEN, CDR2 SYDVKM. The CDR3 sequence is CASRPKRERSYNEQFF. In nucleotides, the CDR3 is TGTGCCAGCAGACCTAAGCGGGAGCGGTCCTACAATGAGCAGTTCTTC.

This clonotype was counted only a few times. The V and J genes are TRBV6-5 and TRBJ2-7, with 13 bases aligning to TRBD2. The J segment lost 3 bases and the V segment lost 6 bases, leaving 2 bases of the junction unmatched. The CDR3 contains 14 residues. Germline lookup yields CDR1 MNHEY and CDR2 SVGAGI. The CDR3 reads CASSRTSGGYEQYF. The CDR3 coding sequence is TGTGCCAGCAGCAGGACTAGCGGGGGCTACGAGCAGTACTTC.

This chain links TRBV7-2 with TRBJ2-7, with D uncertain. The CDR3 runs 14 residues. With 7 bases removed from V and 3 bases from J, the gap between germline ends came to 16 bases. Germline-derived CDR1 and CDR2 are SGHTA and FQGNSA. The CDR3 protein is CASTLAGLFYEQYF. CDR3 DNA sequence: TGTGCCAGCACCTTGGCCGGGCTCTTCTACGAGCAGTACTTC.

This clonotype was observed a few times. The V and J genes are TRBV5-1 and TRBJ2-1; 13 nucleotides match TRBD2. With V trimmed by 7 bases and J by 9 bases, 16 bases remained unmatched. Germline loops: CDR1 SGHRS, CDR2 YFSETQ. This CDR3 comprises 17 residues. CDR3 DNA: TGCGCCAGCCAACCGGGACTAGCGGGGATGGCGCAAGGTGAGCAGTTCTTC. It translates to CASQPGLAGMAQGEQFF.

This clonotype is a singleton in its sample. The junction and the germline gene differ at one end; a read error may be behind it. The V and J genes are TRBV12-3 or TRBV12-4 and TRBJ1-5, with D perhaps matching TRBD1 (6 bases). This CDR3 comprises 13 residues. The CDR3 bases are TGTGCCAACAGTTTAGTAGAGGGGCAGGGGAAGCATTTT. Its protein product is CANSLVEGQGKHF.

This clonotype was detected only a few times. The CDR3 region has the DNA TGTGCCAGCAGCGGCTACACTGCGGAGACCCAGTACTTC. Translating gives CASSGYTAETQYF. V is TRBV7-6 and J is TRBJ2-5, with D unresolved. The germline gives CDR1 SGHVS, CDR2 FNYEAQ. The V gene lost 5 bases and the J gene lost 5 bases, with 12 bases spanning the gap. This CDR3 has 13 amino acids. Drawing the rest from reference TRBV7-6 and TRBJ2-5, the complete variable domain is GAGVSQSPRYKVTKRGQDVALRCDPISGHVSLYWYRQALGQGPEFLTYFNYEAQQDKSGLPNDRFSAERPEGSISTLTIQRTEQRDSAMYRCASSGYTAETQYFGPGTRLLVL.

This clonotype was observed a single time. This chain joins TRBV20-1 and TRBJ2-5, with D uncertain. Gene TRBJ2-7 matches the end of the DNA better, so the J call may be wrong. The germline V gene encodes CDR1 DFQATT and CDR2 SNEGSKA (reference sequence). This CDR3 is 12 amino acids long. The CDR3 nucleotides read TGCAGTGCTAAATCTCAGAACTACGAGCAGTACTTC. Translation: CSAKSQNYEQYF.

This clonotype was detected only a few times. CDR3 sequence (DNA): TGTGCCAGCAGTCCCCTAGCGGGGGGGAACAATGAGCAGTTCTTC. Its protein is CASSPLAGGNNEQFF. The rearrangement links TRBV12-3 or TRBV12-4 to TRBJ2-1; 12 bases line up with TRBD2. The V and J ends lost 5 bases and 5 bases, in that order; junction bases with no gene match: 4. The CDR3 extends over 15 amino acids.